This is a list of T cell receptor beta chains from one sample in a study of T cell responses to AZD1222 COVID-19 vaccine. The repertoire was sequenced with immunoSEQ multiplex PCR; TCRdb's copy has only in-frame clones and lacks some. The sample carries around 120,000 clones, under 95% recorded once. The source material was peripheral blood, sampled 28 days after the second AZD1222 dose. These receptor sequences come from an adult who received the AZD1222 COVID-19 vaccine. CDR3s include the opening cysteine and the closing phenylalanine or tryptophan. A D gene is named only where the DNA matches it firmly. Clone size is not always given. Where it is, it says once, few, many or a class for expanded clones.

D: -; size: -; J: TRBJ1-1; V: TRBV11-3; CDR3: CASSFSGGGAEAFF; DNA: TGTGCCAGCAGCTTCTCCGGAGGCGGAGCTGAAGCTTTCTTT
D: -; size: -; J: TRBJ2-2; V: TRBV6-2/TRBV6-3; CDR3: CASSYPTGGRPGELFF; DNA: TGTGCCAGCAGTTACCCGACCGGGGGAAGGCCCGGGGAGCTGTTTTTT
D: TRBD1; size: -; J: TRBJ1-4; V: TRBV18; CDR3: CASSPPGSRDSNEKLFF; DNA: TGTGCCAGCTCACCTCCGGGGAGCCGGGACAGCAATGAAAAACTGTTTTTT
D: -; size: -; J: TRBJ2-1; V: TRBV4-3; CDR3: CASSQDLDNEQFF; DNA: TGCGCCAGCAGCCAAGACCTGGACAATGAGCAGTTCTTC
D: TRBD1; size: -; J: TRBJ1-6; V: TRBV6-6; CDR3: CASSRRTQQGASSPLHF; DNA: TGTGCCAGCAGCCGAAGGACCCAACAGGGGGCAAGTTCACCCCTCCACTTT
D: -; size: once; J: TRBJ2-4; V: TRBV9; CDR3: CASSADPYDAKNIQYF; DNA: TGTGCCAGCAGCGCCGACCCATATGACGCCAAAAACATTCAGTACTTC
D: -; size: -; J: TRBJ1-6; V: TRBV10-2; CDR3: CASRTRASPLHF; DNA: TGCGCCAGCAGGACAAGGGCTTCACCCCTCCACTTT
D: -; size: -; J: TRBJ1-4; V: TRBV5-6; CDR3: CASSRAAGAGQKLFF; DNA: TGTGCCAGCAGCCGGGCGGCAGGTGCTGGTCAAAAACTGTTTTTT
D: -; size: -; J: TRBJ2-3; V: TRBV12-3/TRBV12-4; CDR3: CASSLISDTQYF; DNA: TGTGCCAGCAGTTTAATATCCGATACGCAGTATTTT
D: TRBD1; size: -; J: TRBJ2-1; V: TRBV11-3; CDR3: CASSLGGDRAYNEQFF; DNA: TGTGCCAGCAGCTTAGGCGGGGACAGGGCCTACAATGAGCAGTTCTTC
D: -; size: -; J: TRBJ2-3; V: TRBV5-8; CDR3: CASSSPVVLPGTQYF; DNA: TGTGCCAGCAGCTCACCTGTGGTCCTCCCCGGTACGCAGTATTTT
D: TRBD1; size: -; J: TRBJ1-2; V: TRBV5-1; CDR3: CASRLLGDRVSSDYGYTF; DNA: TGCGCCAGCAGGCTCCTGGGGGACAGGGTATCAAGTGACTATGGCTACACCTTC
D: TRBD2; size: -; J: TRBJ2-1; V: TRBV5-5; CDR3: CASGGGRSYNEQFF; DNA: TGTGCCAGCGGGGGAGGGCGGTCCTACAATGAGCAGTTCTTC
D: TRBD1; size: -; J: TRBJ2-7; V: TRBV5-1; CDR3: CASSPSPTGGGYEQYF; DNA: TGCGCCAGCAGCCCCTCACCGACAGGGGGGGGCTACGAGCAGTACTTC
D: TRBD1; size: -; J: TRBJ1-2; V: TRBV7-2; CDR3: CASSSRDRRGYTF; DNA: TGTGCCAGCAGCTCGAGGGACAGAAGGGGCTACACCTTC